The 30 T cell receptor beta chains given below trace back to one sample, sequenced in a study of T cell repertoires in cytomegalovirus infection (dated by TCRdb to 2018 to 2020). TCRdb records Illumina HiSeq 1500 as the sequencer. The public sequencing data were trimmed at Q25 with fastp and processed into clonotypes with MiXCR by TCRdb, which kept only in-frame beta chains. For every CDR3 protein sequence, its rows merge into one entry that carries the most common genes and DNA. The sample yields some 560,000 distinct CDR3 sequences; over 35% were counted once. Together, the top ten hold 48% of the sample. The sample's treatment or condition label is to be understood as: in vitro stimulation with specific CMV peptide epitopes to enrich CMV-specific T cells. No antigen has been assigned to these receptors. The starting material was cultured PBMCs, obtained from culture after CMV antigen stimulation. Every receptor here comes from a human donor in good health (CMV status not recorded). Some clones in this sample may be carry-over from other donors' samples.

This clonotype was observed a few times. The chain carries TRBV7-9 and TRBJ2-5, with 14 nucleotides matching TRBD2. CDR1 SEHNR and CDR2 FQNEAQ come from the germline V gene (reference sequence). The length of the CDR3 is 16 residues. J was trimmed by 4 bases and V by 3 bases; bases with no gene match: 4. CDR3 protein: CASSLGLAGVSETQYF. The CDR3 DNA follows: TGTGCCAGCAGCTTGGGACTAGCGGGAGTATCAGAGACCCAGTACTTC.

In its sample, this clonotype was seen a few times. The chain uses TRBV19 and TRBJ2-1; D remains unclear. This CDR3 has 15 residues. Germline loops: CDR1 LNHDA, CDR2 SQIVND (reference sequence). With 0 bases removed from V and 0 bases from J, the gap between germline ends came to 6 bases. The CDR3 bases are TGTGCCAGTAGTATAGATCCTACCTCCTACAATGAGCAGTTCTTC. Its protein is CASSIDPTSYNEQFF.

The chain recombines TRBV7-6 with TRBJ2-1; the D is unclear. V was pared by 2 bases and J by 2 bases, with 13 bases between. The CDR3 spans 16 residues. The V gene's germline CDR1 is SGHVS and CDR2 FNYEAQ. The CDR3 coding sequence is TGTGCCAGCAGCTTACGGGCGACCTCCACCTACAATGAGCAGTTCTTC. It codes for CASSLRATSTYNEQFF. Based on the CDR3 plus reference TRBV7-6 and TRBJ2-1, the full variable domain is GAGVSQSPRYKVTKRGQDVALRCDPISGHVSLYWYRQALGQGPEFLTYFNYEAQQDKSGLPNDRFSAERPEGSISTLTIQRTEQRDSAMYRCASSLRATSTYNEQFFGPGTRLTVL.

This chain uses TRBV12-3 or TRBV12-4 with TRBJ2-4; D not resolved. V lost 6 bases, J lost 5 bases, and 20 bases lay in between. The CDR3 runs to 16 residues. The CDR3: CASRGDDWGAENIQYF. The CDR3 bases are TGTGCCAGCAGAGGAGACGACTGGGGTGCGGAAAACATTCAGTACTTC.

CDR3 region: CASSVEVGGSYTEAFF. CDR3 nucleotides: TGTGCCAGCAGCGTAGAGGTGGGGGGGTCATACACTGAAGCTTTCTTT. The J gene is TRBJ1-1, the V gene TRBV9, with a possible D match to TRBD1 (5 bases). This CDR3 comprises 16 residues. Germline V lookup: CDR1 SGDLS, CDR2 YYNGEE. Trimming left V 0 bases short and J 3 bases short, with 15 bases between.

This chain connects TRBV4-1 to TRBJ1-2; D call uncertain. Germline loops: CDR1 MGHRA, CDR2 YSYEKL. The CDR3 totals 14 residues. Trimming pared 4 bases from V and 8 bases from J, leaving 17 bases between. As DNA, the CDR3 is TGCGCCAGCAGCCTAGGAACGGTGTTCGAGGGCTACACCTTC. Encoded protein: CASSLGTVFEGYTF.

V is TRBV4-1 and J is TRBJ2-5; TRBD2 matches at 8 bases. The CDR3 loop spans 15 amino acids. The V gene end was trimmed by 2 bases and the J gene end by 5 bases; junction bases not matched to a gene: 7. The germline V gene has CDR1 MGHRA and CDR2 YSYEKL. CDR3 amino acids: CASSQLGTSWETQYF. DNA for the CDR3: TGCGCCAGCAGCCAATTGGGGACTAGTTGGGAGACCCAGTACTTC.

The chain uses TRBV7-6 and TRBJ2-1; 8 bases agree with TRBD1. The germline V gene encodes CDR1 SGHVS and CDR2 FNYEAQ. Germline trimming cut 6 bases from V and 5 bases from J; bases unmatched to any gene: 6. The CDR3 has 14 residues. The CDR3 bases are TGTGCCAGCAGACCCGGACAGGGTAACAATGAGCAGTTCTTC. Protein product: CASRPGQGNNEQFF.

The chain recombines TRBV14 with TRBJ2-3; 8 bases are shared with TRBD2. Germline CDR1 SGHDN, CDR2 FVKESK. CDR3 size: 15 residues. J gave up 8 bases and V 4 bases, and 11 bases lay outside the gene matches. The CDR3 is CASSLGGRIAGTQYF. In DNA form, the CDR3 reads TGTGCCAGCAGCCTCGGCGGGAGGATTGCGGGTACGCAGTATTTT.

Here the CDR3 reads CASSVEQETPLQYF. The DNA of the CDR3 is TGTGCCAGCAGCGTAGAACAGGAAACCCCTTTGCAGTACTTC. The chain uses TRBV9 and TRBJ2-7, with D perhaps matching TRBD1 (5 bases). With 0 bases removed from V and 9 bases from J, the gap between germline ends came to 16 bases. The CDR3 loop spans 14 amino acids. From germline, CDR1 is SGDLS and CDR2 YYNGEE.

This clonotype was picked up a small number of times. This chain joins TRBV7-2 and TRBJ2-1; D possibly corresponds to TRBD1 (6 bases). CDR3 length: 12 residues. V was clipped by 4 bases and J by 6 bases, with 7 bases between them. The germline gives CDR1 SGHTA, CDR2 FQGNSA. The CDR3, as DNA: TGTGCCAGCAGCTCGGACAGCAATGAGCAGTTCTTC. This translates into CASSSDSNEQFF.

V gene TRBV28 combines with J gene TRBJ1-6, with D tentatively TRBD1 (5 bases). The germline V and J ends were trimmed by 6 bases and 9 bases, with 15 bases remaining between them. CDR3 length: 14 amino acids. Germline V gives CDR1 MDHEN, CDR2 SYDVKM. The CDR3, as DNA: TGTGCCAGCAGGATGGGGGAATTGAGTTCACCCCTCCACTTT. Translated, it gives CASRMGELSSPLHF.

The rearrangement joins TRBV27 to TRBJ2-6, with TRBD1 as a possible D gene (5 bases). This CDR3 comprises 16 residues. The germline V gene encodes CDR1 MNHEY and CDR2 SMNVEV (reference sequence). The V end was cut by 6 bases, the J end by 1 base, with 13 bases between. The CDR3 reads CASRTAIKSGANVLTF. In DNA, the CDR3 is TGTGCCAGCAGGACAGCAATTAAATCTGGGGCCAACGTCCTGACTTTC. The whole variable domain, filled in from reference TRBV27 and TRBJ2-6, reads EAQVTQNPRYLITVTGKKLTVTCSQNMNHEYMSWYRQDPGLGLRQIYYSMNVEVTDKGDVPEGYKVSRKEKRNFPLILESPSPNQTSLYFCASRTAIKSGANVLTFGAGSRLTVL.

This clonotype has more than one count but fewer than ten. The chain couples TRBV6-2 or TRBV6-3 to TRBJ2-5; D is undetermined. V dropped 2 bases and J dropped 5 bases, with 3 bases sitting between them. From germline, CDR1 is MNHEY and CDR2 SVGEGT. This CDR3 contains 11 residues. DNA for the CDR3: TGTGCCAGCAGTTACAAGGAGACCCAGTACTTC. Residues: CASSYKETQYF.

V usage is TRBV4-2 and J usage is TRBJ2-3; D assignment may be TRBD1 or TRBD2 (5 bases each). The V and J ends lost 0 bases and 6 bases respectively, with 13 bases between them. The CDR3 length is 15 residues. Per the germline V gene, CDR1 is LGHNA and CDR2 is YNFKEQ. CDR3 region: CASSQDNIGADTQYF. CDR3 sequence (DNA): TGTGCCAGCAGCCAAGATAATATCGGGGCCGATACGCAGTATTTT.

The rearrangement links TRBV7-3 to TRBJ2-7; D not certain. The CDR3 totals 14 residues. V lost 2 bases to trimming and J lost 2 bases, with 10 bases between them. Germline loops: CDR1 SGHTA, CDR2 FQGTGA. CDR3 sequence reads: CASSLASTTYEQYF. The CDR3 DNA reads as TGTGCCAGCAGCTTAGCTTCCACTACCTACGAGCAGTACTTC.

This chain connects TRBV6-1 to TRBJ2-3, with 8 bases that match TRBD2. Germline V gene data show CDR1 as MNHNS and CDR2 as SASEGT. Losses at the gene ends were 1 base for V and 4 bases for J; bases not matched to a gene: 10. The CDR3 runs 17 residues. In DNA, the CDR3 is TGTGCCAGCAGTGAAGAAGGGAGCGGGAGCGGTTCAGATACGCAGTATTTT. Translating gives CASSEEGSGSGSDTQYF.

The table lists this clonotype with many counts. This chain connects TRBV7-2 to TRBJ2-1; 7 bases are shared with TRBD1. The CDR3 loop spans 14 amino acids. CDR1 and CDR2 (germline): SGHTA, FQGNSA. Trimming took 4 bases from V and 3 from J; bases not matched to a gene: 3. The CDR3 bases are TGTGCCAGCAGCTCCCCAGGGGGCTACAATGAGCAGTTCTTC. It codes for CASSSPGGYNEQFF.

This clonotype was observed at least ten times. Here the CDR3 reads CASSLGGLAGFEQYF. CDR3 nucleotides: TGTGCCAGCAGCTTAGGTGGACTAGCGGGATTCGAGCAGTACTTC. This chain connects TRBV7-2 to TRBJ2-7, with TRBD2 matching over 12 bases. Trimming at V came to 1 base and at J to 6 bases, leaving 4 bases not matched to a gene. The CDR3 has 15 amino acids. Germline loops: CDR1 SGHTA, CDR2 FQGNSA.

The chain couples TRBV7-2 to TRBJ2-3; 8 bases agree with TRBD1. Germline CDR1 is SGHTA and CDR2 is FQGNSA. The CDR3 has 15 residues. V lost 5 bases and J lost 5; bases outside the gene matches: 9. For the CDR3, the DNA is TGTGCCAGCAGCCTACGGACAGGGCTTGAAGATACGCAGTATTTT. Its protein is CASSLRTGLEDTQYF.

CDR3 sequence reads: CASSFQGRTDTQYF. In DNA form, the CDR3 reads TGCGCCAGCAGCTTTCAGGGTCGCACAGATACGCAGTATTTT. The V gene is TRBV5-1, the J gene TRBJ2-3, with D possibly being TRBD1 (5 bases). V was shortened by 2 bases and J by 1 base, with 8 bases between the two germline ends. From germline, CDR1 is SGHRS and CDR2 YFSETQ. The CDR3 runs to 14 residues.

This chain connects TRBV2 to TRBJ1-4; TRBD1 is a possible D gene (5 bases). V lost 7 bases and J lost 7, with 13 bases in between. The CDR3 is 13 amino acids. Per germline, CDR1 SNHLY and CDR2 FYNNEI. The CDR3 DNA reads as TGTGCCAGCAAACAGGAGGGAGGTGAAAAACTGTTTTTT. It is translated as CASKQEGGEKLFF.

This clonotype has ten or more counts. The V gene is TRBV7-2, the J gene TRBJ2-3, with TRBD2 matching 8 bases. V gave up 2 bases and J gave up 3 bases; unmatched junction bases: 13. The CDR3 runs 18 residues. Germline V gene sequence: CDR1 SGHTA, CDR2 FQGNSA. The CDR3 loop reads CASSLLRLRLARTDTQYF. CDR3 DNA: TGTGCCAGCAGCTTACTCAGGTTACGACTAGCGAGGACAGATACGCAGTATTTT.

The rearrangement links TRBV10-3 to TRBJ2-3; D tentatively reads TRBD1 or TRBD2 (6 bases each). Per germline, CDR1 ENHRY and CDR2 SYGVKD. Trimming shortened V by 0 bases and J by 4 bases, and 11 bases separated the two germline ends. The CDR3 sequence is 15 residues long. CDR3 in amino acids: CAISESGGQSDTQYF. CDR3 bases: TGTGCCATCAGTGAGTCTGGGGGGCAGTCAGATACGCAGTATTTT.

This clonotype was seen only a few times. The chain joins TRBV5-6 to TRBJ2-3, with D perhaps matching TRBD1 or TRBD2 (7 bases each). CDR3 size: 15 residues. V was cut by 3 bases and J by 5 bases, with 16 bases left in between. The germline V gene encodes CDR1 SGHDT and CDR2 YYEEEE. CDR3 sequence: CASSYRAGGEDTQYF. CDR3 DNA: TGTGCCAGCAGCTACCGGGCAGGGGGGGAAGATACGCAGTATTTT.

The chain's CDR3 is CASSLGREGTQYF. The CDR3 coding sequence is TGTGCCAGCAGCTTAGGCCGCGAGGGGACCCAGTACTTC. The chain carries TRBV7-2 and TRBJ2-5; D is perhaps TRBD2 (5 bases). The CDR3 runs 13 residues. Germline V lookup: CDR1 SGHTA, CDR2 FQGNSA. Trimming left V 1 base short and J 7 bases short, with 10 bases between.

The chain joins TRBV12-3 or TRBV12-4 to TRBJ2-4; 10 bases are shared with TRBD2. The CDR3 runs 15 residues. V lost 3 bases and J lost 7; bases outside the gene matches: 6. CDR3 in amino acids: CASSLSSGGLNIQYF. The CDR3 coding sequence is TGTGCCAGCAGTTTGAGTAGCGGGGGGTTGAACATTCAGTACTTC.

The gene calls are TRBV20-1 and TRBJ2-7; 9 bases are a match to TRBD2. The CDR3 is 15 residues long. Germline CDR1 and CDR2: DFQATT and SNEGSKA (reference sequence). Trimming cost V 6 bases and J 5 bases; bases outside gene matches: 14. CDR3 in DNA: TGCAGTGCCGCCCTCAGTAGCGGGGGTCTGAACGAGCAGTACTTC. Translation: CSAALSSGGLNEQYF.

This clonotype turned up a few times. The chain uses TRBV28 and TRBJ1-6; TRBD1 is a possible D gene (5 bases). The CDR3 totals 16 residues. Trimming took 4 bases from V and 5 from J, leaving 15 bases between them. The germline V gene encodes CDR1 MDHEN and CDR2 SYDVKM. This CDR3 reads CASSWGGGTNNSPLHF. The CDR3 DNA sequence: TGTGCCAGCAGTTGGGGCGGGGGAACGAATAATTCACCCCTCCACTTT.

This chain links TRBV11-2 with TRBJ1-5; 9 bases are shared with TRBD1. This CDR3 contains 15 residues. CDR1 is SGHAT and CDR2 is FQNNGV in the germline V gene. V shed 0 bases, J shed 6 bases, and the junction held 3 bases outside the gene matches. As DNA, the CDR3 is TGTGCCAGCAGCTTAGACAGGACAGGGGCTCAGCCCCAGCATTTT. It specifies CASSLDRTGAQPQHF.